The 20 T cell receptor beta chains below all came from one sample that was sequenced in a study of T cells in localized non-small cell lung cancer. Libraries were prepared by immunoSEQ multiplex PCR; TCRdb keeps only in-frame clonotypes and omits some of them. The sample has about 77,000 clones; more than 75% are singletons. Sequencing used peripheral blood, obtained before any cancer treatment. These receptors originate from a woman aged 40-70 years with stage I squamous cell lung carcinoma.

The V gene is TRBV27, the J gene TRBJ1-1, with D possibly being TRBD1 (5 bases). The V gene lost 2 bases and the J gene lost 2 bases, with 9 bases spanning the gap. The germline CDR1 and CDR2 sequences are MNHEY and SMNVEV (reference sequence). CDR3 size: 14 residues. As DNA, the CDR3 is TGTGCCAGCAGTTTAGGGACGGGTAACACTGAAGCTTTCTTT. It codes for CASSLGTGNTEAFF.

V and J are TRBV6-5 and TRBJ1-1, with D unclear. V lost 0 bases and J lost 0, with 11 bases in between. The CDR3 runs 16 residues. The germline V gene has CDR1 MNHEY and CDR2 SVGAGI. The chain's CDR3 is CASSYSPRLLNTEAFF. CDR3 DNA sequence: TGTGCCAGCAGTTACTCGCCGCGCCTACTGAACACTGAAGCTTTCTTT.

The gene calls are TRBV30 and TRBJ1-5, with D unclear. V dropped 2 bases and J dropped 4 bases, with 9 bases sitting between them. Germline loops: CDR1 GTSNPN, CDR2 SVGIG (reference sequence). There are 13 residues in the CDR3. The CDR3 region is CAWSKGDNQPQHF. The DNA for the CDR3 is TGTGCCTGGAGTAAGGGTGATAATCAGCCCCAGCATTTT.

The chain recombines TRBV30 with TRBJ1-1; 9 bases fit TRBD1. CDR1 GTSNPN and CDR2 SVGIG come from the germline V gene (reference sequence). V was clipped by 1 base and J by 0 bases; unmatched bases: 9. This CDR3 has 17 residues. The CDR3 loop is CAWSAEDRGAMNTEAFF. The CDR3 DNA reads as TGTGCCTGGAGTGCAGAGGACAGGGGAGCCATGAACACTGAAGCTTTCTTT.

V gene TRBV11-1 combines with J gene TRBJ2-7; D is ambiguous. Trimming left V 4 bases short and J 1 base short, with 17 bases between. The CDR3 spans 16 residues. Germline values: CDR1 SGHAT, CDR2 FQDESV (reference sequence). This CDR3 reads CASSSSARRSSYEQYF. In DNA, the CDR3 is TGTGCCAGCAGCTCAAGTGCCCGACGGTCTTCCTACGAGCAGTACTTC. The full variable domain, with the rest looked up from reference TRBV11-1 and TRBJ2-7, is EAEVAQSPRYKITEKSQAVAFWCDPISGHATLYWYRQILGQGPELLVQFQDESVVDDSQLPKDRFSAERLKGVDSTLKIQPAELGDSAMYLCASSSSARRSSYEQYFGPGTRLTVT.

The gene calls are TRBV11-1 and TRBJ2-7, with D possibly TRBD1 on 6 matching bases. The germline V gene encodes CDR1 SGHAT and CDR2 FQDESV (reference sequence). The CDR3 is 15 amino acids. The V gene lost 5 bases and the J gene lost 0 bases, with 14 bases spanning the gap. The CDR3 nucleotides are TGTGCCAGCAGCGCAGGACAGTATCCCTCCTACGAGCAGTACTTC. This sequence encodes CASSAGQYPSYEQYF.

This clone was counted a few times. CDR3 residues: CASSLTGQGQQPQHF. CDR3 sequence (DNA): TGTGCCAGTAGTTTGACTGGACAGGGACAGCAGCCCCAGCATTTT. The V call is TRBV19, the J call TRBJ1-5; 8 bases are shared with TRBD1. The CDR3 is 15 amino acids. Looked up from germline, CDR1 is LNHDA and CDR2 is SQIVND (reference sequence). Trimming cost V 5 bases and J 7 bases; bases outside gene matches: 10. Combining the CDR3 with reference TRBV19 and TRBJ1-5 gives the whole variable domain DGGITQSPKYLFRKEGQNVTLSCEQNLNHDAMYWYRQDPGQGLRLIYYSQIVNDFQKGDIAEGYSVSREKKESFPLTVTSAQKNPTAFYLCASSLTGQGQQPQHFGDGTRLSIL.

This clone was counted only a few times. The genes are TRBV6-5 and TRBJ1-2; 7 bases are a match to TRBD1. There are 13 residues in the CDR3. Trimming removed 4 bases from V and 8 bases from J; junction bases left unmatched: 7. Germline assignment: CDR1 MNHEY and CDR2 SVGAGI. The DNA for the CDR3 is TGTGCCAGCAGTTCCATTCAAGGGGGCGGCTACACCTTC. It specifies CASSSIQGGGYTF.

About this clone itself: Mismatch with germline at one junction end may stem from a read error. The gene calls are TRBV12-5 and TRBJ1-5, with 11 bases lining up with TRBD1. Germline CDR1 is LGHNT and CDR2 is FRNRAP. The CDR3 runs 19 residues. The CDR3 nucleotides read TGTGCTAGTGGTTTACGGGACAGGGGGGTAGGATGCCGCCCGAGGAAAAGCCCTTTT. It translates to CASGLRDRGVGCRPRKSPF.

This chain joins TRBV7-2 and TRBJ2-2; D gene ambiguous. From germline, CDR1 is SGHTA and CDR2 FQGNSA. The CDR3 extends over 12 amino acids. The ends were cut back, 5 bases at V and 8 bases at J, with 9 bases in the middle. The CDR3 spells CASSPVVGELFF. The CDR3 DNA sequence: TGTGCCAGCAGCCCAGTGGTGGGGGAGCTGTTTTTT.

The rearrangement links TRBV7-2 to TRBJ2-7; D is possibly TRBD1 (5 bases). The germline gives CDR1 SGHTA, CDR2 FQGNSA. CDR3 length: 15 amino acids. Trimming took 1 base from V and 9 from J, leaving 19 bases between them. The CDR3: CASSLDNGQGRVQYF. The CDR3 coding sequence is TGTGCCAGCAGCTTAGACAATGGGCAGGGAAGGGTGCAGTACTTC.

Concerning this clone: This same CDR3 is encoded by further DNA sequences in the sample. CDR3 in amino acids: CASSFQGNTEAFF. The CDR3 bases are TGTGCCAGCAGCTTTCAGGGGAACACTGAAGCTTTCTTT. The chain has TRBV7-9 and TRBJ1-1; D possibly corresponds to TRBD1 (5 bases). Per the germline V gene, CDR1 is SEHNR and CDR2 is FQNEAQ (reference sequence). Trimming removed 3 bases from V and 1 base from J, with 6 bases in between. The CDR3 runs 13 residues. The full variable domain, rest sourced from reference TRBV7-9 and TRBJ1-1, is DTGVSQNPRHKITKRGQNVTFRCDPISEHNRLYWYRQTLGQGPEFLTYFQNEAQLEKSRLLSDRFSAERPKGSFSTLEIQRTEQGDSAMYLCASSFQGNTEAFFGQGTRLTVV.

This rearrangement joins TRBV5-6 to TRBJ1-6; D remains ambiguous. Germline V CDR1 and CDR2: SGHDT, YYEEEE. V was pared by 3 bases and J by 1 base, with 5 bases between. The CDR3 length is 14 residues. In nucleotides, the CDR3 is TGTGCCAGCAGCTCGGAATCCTATAATTCACCCCTCCACTTT. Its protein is CASSSESYNSPLHF.

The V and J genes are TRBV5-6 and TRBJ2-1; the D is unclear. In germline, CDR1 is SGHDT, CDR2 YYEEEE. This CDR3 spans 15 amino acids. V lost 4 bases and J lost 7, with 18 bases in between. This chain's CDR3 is CASSRSLRSPNEQFF. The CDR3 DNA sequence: TGTGCCAGCAGCCGGTCCTTGCGCAGTCCTAATGAGCAGTTCTTC.

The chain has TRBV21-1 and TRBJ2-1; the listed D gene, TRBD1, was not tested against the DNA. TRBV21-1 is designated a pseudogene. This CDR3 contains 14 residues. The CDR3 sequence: CASRRQGGLCEQFF. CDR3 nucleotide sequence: TGTGCCAGCAGAAGACAGGGAGGTCTTTGTGAGCAGTTCTTC.

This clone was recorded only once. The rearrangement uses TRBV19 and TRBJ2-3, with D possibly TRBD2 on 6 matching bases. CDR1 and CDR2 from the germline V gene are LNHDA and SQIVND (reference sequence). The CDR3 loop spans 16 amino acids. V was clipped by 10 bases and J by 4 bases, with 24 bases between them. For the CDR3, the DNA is TGTGCCACAGCCGGCAGTCGGGGGTATGTGTCAGATACGCAGTATTTT. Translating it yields CATAGSRGYVSDTQYF. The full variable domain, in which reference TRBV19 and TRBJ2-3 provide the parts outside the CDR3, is DGGITQSPKYLFRKEGQNVTLSCEQNLNHDAMYWYRQDPGQGLRLIYYSQIVNDFQKGDIAEGYSVSREKKESFPLTVTSAQKNPTAFYLCATAGSRGYVSDTQYFGPGTRLTVL.

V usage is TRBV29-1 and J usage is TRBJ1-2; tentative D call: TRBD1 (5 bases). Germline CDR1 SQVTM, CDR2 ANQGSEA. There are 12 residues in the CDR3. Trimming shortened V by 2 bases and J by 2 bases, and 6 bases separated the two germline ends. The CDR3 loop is CSVENRNYGYTF. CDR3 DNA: TGCAGCGTTGAAAACAGGAACTATGGCTACACCTTC.

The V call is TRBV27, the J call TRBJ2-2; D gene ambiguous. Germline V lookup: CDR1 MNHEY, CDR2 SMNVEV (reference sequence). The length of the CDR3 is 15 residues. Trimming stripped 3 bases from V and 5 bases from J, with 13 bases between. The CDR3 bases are TGTGCCAGCAGTTTCCTCACCCGTCGGACCGGGGAGCTGTTTTTT. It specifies CASSFLTRRTGELFF.

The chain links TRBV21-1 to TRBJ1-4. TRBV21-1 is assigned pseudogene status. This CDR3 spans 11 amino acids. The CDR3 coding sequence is TGTGCCAGCAGCGGGGGAGAAAACCTGTTTTTT. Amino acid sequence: CASSGGENLFF.

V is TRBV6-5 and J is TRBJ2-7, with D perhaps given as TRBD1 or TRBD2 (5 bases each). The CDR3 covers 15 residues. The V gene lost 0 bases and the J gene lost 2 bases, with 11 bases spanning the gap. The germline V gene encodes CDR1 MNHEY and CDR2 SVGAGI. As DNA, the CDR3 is TGTGCCAGCAGTTACTCATCCGGGGCCACCTACGAGCAGTACTTC. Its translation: CASSYSSGATYEQYF.